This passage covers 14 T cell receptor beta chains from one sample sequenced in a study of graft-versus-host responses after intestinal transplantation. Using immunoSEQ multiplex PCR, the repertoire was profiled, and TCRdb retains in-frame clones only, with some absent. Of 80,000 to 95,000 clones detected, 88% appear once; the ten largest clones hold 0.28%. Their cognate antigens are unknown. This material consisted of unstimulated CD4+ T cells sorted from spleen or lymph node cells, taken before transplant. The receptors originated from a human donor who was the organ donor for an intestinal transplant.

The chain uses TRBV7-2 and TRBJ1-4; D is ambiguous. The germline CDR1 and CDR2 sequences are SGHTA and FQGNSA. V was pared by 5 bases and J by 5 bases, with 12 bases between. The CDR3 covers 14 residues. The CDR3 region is CASSRDLRNEKLFF. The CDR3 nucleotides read TGTGCCAGCAGCCGAGACCTCAGGAATGAAAAACTGTTTTTT.

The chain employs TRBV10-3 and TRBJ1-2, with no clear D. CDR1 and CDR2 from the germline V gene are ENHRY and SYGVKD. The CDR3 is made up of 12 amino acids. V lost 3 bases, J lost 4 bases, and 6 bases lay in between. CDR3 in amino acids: CAISDEAYGYTF. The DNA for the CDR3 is TGTGCCATCAGTGACGAGGCCTATGGCTACACCTTC.

CDR3 loop: CASSPTWTDQETQYF. DNA for the CDR3: TGTGCCAGCAGCCCAACTTGGACAGACCAAGAGACCCAGTACTTC. The chain carries TRBV5-6 and TRBJ2-5; D is perhaps TRBD1 (6 bases). The ends were cut back, 4 bases at V and 0 bases at J, with 13 bases in the middle. This CDR3 is 15 amino acids long. Germline lookup yields CDR1 SGHDT and CDR2 YYEEEE.

CDR3 bases: TGTGCCAGCAGTTTATCCGGAGACGGTGAAAAACTGTTTTTT. Amino acid sequence: CASSLSGDGEKLFF. V gene TRBV28 combines with J gene TRBJ1-4; D unclear. CDR3 length: 14 residues. Trimming took 1 base from V and 7 from J, leaving 10 bases between them. The germline V gene has CDR1 MDHEN and CDR2 SYDVKM. The whole variable domain, remainder taken from reference TRBV28 and TRBJ1-4, is DVKVTQSSRYLVKRTGEKVFLECVQDMDHENMFWYRQDPGLGLRLIYFSYDVKMKEKGDIPEGYSVSREKKERFSLILESASTNQTSMYLCASSLSGDGEKLFFGSGTQLSVL.

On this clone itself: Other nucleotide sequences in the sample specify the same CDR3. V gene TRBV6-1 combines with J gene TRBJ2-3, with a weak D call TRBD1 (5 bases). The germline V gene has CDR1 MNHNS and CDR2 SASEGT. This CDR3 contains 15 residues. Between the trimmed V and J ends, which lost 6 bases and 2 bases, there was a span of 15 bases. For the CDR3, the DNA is TGTGCCAGCAGACCACAGGCAGTCTACACAGATACGCAGTATTTT. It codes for CASRPQAVYTDTQYF.

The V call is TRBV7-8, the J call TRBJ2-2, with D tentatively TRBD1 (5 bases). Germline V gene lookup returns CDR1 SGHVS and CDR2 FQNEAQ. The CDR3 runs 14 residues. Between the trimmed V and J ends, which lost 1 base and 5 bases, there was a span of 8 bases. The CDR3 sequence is CASSLGGTTGELFF. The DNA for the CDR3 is TGTGCCAGCAGCTTAGGGGGCACGACCGGGGAGCTGTTTTTT.

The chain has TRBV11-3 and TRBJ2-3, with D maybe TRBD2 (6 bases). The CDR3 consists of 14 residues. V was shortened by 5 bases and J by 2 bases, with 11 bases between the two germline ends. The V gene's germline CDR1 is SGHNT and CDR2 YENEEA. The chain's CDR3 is CASSVSGPTDTQYF. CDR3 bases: TGTGCCAGCAGCGTCAGCGGGCCCACAGATACGCAGTATTTT. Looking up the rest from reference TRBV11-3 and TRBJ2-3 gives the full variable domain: EAGVVQSPRYKIIEKKQPVAFWCNPISGHNTLYWYLQNLGQGPELLIRYENEEAVDDSQLPKDRFSAERLKGVDSTLKIQPAELGDSAVYLCASSVSGPTDTQYFGPGTRLTVL.

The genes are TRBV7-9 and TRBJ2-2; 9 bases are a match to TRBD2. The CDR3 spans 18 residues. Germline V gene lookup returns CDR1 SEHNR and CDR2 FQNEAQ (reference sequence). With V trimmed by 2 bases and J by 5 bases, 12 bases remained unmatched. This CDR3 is CASSLTPQREVRTGELFF. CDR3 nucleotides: TGTGCCAGCAGCTTAACCCCCCAGCGGGAGGTTAGAACCGGGGAGCTGTTTTTT.

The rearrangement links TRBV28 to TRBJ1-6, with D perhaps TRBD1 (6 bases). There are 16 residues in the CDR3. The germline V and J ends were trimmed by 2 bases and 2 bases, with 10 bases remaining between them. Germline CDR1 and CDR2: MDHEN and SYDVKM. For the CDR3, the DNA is TGTGCCAGCAGTTTAGGGGGGGCGCCCTATAATTCACCCCTCCACTTT. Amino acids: CASSLGGAPYNSPLHF. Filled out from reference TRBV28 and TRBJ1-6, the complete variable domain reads DVKVTQSSRYLVKRTGEKVFLECVQDMDHENMFWYRQDPGLGLRLIYFSYDVKMKEKGDIPEGYSVSREKKERFSLILESASTNQTSMYLCASSLGGAPYNSPLHFGNGTRLTVT.

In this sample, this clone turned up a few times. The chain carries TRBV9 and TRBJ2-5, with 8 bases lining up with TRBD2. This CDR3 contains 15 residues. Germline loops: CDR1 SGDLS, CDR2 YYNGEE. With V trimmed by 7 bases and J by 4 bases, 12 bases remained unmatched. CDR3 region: CASGEAGVIGETQYF. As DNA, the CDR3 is TGTGCCAGCGGAGAAGCGGGGGTAATTGGAGAGACCCAGTACTTC. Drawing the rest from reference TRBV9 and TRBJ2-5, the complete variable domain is DSGVTQTPKHLITATGQRVTLRCSPRSGDLSVYWYQQSLDQGLQFLIQYYNGEERAKGNILERFSAQQFPDLHSELNLSSLELGDSALYFCASGEAGVIGETQYFGPGTRLLVL.

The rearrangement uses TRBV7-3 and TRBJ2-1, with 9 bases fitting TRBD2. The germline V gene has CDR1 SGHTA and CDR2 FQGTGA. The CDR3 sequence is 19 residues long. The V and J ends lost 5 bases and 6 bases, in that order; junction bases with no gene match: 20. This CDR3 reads CASSPWVAGAQARGNEQFF. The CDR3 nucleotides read TGTGCCAGCAGCCCCTGGGTAGCGGGAGCCCAAGCTCGGGGCAATGAGCAGTTCTTC. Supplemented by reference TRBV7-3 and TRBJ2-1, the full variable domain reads GAGVSQTPSNKVTEKGKYVELRCDPISGHTALYWYRQSLGQGPEFLIYFQGTGAADDSGLPNDRFFAVRPEGSVSTLKIQRTERGDSAVYLCASSPWVAGAQARGNEQFFGPGTRLTVL.

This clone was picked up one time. The DNA of the CDR3 is TGTGCTAGTGGTTTGTCCACCCGGCCGGGGGGGGTACCCGCTGAGCAGTACTTC. This encodes CASGLSTRPGGVPAEQYF. This chain links TRBV12-5 with TRBJ2-7; TRBD2 matches 8 bases. The CDR3 runs to 18 residues. V shed 2 bases, J shed 7 bases, and the junction held 19 bases outside the gene matches. Germline CDR1 LGHNT, CDR2 FRNRAP.

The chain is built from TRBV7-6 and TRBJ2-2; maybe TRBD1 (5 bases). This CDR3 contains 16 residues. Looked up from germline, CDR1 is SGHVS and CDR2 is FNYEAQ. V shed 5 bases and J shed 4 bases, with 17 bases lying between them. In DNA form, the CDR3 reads TGTGCCAGCAGCCTCCACAGGTTATCCTTCACCGGGGAGCTGTTTTTT. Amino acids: CASSLHRLSFTGELFF.

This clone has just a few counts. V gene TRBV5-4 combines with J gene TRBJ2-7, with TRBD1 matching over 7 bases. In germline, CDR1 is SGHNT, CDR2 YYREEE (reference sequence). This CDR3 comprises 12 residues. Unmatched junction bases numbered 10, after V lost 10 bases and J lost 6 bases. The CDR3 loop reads CAPLGGGGEQYF. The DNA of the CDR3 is TGTGCCCCTCTAGGGGGCGGTGGCGAGCAGTACTTC.